Listed below are T cell receptor beta chains from one sample, sequenced in a study of technical replicates of blood from a few donors. Clones were sequenced by immunoSEQ multiplex PCR, and TCRdb holds only the in-frame ones, with some missing. The sample lists about 75,000 clones, 95% to 98% occurring once. The sample consisted of T cells isolated from PBMCs. These TCRs come from a human donor in good health. Both conserved end residues are part of each CDR3. The D gene is left open where the match is weak. Size is stated for part of the rows, as once, few or many counts, or as a class when the clone is expanded.

j_call v_call d_call clone_size cdr3_aa cdr3_nt
TRBJ2-7 TRBV6-1 NA NA CATTPGRNSYEQYF TGTGCCACTACCCCCGGCAGGAACTCCTACGAGCAGTACTTC
TRBJ2-7 TRBV27 NA NA CASSLSQGGYEQYF TGTGCCAGCAGTTTATCACAGGGTGGCTACGAGCAGTACTTC
TRBJ2-7 TRBV10-2 TRBD2 once CASGGVAGVSYEQYF TGCGCCAGCGGGGGGGTAGCGGGAGTCTCCTACGAGCAGTACTTC
TRBJ2-1 TRBV2 NA once CASSAGEQFF TGTGCCAGCAGTGCCGGTGAGCAGTTCTTC
TRBJ2-1 TRBV7-9 TRBD1 NA CASIDWTDRGRNEQFF TGTGCCAGCATCGACTGGACGGACAGGGGGAGGAATGAGCAGTTCTTC
TRBJ2-1 TRBV28 NA NA CASSFRGSTEQFF TGTGCCAGCAGTTTTAGGGGGTCCACTGAGCAGTTCTTC
TRBJ2-5 TRBV7-7 TRBD2 NA CASSLTWGGSETQYF TGTGCTAGCAGCTTAACATGGGGGGGGTCAGAGACCCAGTACTTC
TRBJ2-1 TRBV5-1 NA NA CASSLFARAQSYNEQFF TGCGCCAGCAGCTTGTTCGCGAGGGCCCAATCCTACAATGAGCAGTTCTTC
TRBJ2-7 TRBV4-2 NA NA CASSQEELYSYEQYF TGTGCCAGCAGCCAAGAAGAACTGTACTCCTACGAGCAGTACTTC
TRBJ2-1 TRBV5-4 NA once CASSLGGVLSYNEQFF TGTGCCAGCAGCCTAGGCGGGGTCCTCTCCTACAATGAGCAGTTCTTC
TRBJ2-7 TRBV5-5 NA NA CASSPGLLYEQYF TGTGCCAGCAGCCCGGGACTGTTATACGAGCAGTACTTC
TRBJ1-3 TRBV7-9 NA NA CASSSFTLRRAGNTIYF TGTGCCAGCAGCTCCTTTACACTGCGTCGGGCTGGAAACACCATATATTTT
TRBJ1-2 TRBV9 NA NA CASSVPGHRYGYTF TGTGCCAGCAGCGTTCCGGGACACCGTTATGGCTACACCTTC
TRBJ2-3 TRBV7-2 NA NA CASSFGGRADTQYF TGTGCCAGCAGCTTCGGTGGTCGGGCAGATACGCAGTATTTT
TRBJ1-2 TRBV7-9 NA NA CASSLGTDYGYTF TGTGCCAGCAGCTTAGGGACAGACTATGGCTACACCTTC
TRBJ1-2 TRBV27 NA NA CASSFREGTNYGYTF TGTGCCAGCAGTTTCCGAGAGGGAACTAACTATGGCTACACCTTC
TRBJ1-1 TRBV2 NA NA CASSGEGYSGNTEAFF TGTGCCAGCAGTGGGGAGGGGTATTCGGGGAACACTGAAGCTTTCTTT
TRBJ1-5 TRBV2 TRBD1 NA CASSEAGTGFHYQPQHF TGTGCCAGCAGCGAAGCCGGGACAGGGTTCCACTATCAGCCCCAGCATTTT
TRBJ2-2 TRBV6-5 NA once CASSLGGTGELFF TGTGCCAGCAGTCTGGGCGGGACGGGGGAGCTGTTTTTT
TRBJ2-5 TRBV30 TRBD2 NA CAWSVVSGRETQYF TGTGCCTGGAGTGTTGTTAGCGGGAGAGAGACCCAGTACTTC
TRBJ2-7 TRBV7-9 NA NA CASSFPSGISSYEQYF TGTGCCAGCAGCTTCCCAAGCGGAATAAGCTCCTACGAGCAGTACTTC
TRBJ2-1 TRBV5-4 TRBD1 NA CASSSGGGSSSYNEQFF TGTGCCAGCAGCTCAGGGGGCGGGTCTAGCTCCTACAATGAGCAGTTCTTC
TRBJ2-7 TRBV27 NA NA CASSSPTTSYEQYF TGTGCCAGCAGTTCCCCGACAACCTCCTACGAGCAGTACTTC
TRBJ1-1 TRBV7-2 NA NA CASSGESEAFF TGTGCCAGCTCTGGAGAGTCTGAAGCTTTCTTT
TRBJ2-1 TRBV4-1 TRBD2 NA CASSQETSGRVNEQFF TGCGCCAGCAGCCAAGAGACTAGCGGGAGGGTAAATGAGCAGTTCTTC
TRBJ1-1 TRBV7-3 NA NA CASSLGQNTEAFF TGTGCCAGCAGCTTAGGGCAGAACACTGAAGCTTTCTTT
TRBJ2-2 TRBV7-6 TRBD2 NA CASSRGGTNTGELFF TGTGCCAGCAGCCGCGGGGGGACGAACACCGGGGAGCTGTTTTTT
TRBJ2-7 TRBV30 TRBD2 NA CAWSVGTSFHEQYF TGTGCCTGGAGTGTAGGGACTAGTTTCCACGAGCAGTACTTC
TRBJ2-5 TRBV6-5 NA NA CASSYSTQGSETQYF TGTGCCAGCAGTTACTCAACTCAGGGGTCGGAGACCCAGTACTTC
TRBJ2-5 TRBV4-1 NA NA CASSQVGGETQYF TGCGCCAGCAGCCAAGTAGGGGGAGAGACCCAGTACTTC
TRBJ2-7 TRBV6-1 NA NA CASSETGTNYEQYF TGTGCCAGCAGTGAAACCGGGACAAACTACGAGCAGTACTTC
TRBJ1-1 TRBV9 TRBD1 once CASSGSGTGEAFF TGTGCCAGCAGCGGTTCCGGGACAGGTGAAGCTTTCTTT
TRBJ1-5 TRBV6-4 NA NA CAGSGGEYSNQPQHF TGTGCCGGCTCCGGGGGGGAATATAGCAATCAGCCCCAGCATTTT
TRBJ1-2 TRBV30 NA NA CAWTRGGLNYGYTF TGTGCCTGGACGCGGGGGGGGCTTAACTATGGCTACACCTTC
TRBJ2-3 TRBV4-2 TRBD2 once CASSQDWAAGGFTDTQYF TGTGCCAGCAGCCAAGATTGGGCAGCGGGAGGGTTCACAGATACGCAGTATTTT
TRBJ2-7 TRBV4-2 NA NA CASSHGSNYEQYF TGTGCCAGCAGCCACGGTTCCAATTACGAGCAGTACTTC
TRBJ2-7 TRBV5-1 TRBD1 NA CASSIHAGTGMSYEQYF TGCGCCAGCAGCATACATGCCGGGACAGGGATGTCCTACGAGCAGTACTTC
TRBJ2-7 TRBV6-6 NA NA CASRSGTLLMEQYF TGTGCCAGCAGAAGCGGGACACTCTTAATGGAGCAGTACTTC
TRBJ2-7 TRBV7-9 NA NA CASSETLADEQYF TGTGCCAGCAGCGAGACGCTAGCCGACGAGCAGTACTTC
TRBJ1-2 TRBV9 TRBD1 NA CASSVAGTGPNYGYTF TGTGCCAGCAGCGTGGCCGGGACAGGCCCTAACTATGGCTACACCTTC
TRBJ2-5 TRBV6-5 NA NA CASSYSEQETQYF TGTGCCAGCAGTTACTCTGAGCAAGAGACCCAGTACTTC
TRBJ2-1 TRBV20-1 NA NA CSASSYEQFF TGCAGTGCTAGCTCCTATGAGCAGTTCTTC
TRBJ2-5 TRBV6-6 TRBD2 NA CASRGLAGYQETQYF TGTGCCAGCAGGGGACTAGCGGGGTATCAAGAGACCCAGTACTTC
TRBJ1-1 TRBV5-4 NA NA CASSADNTEAFF TGTGCCAGCAGCGCAGATAACACTGAAGCTTTCTTT
TRBJ2-7 TRBV7-3 TRBD1 NA CASSKYAPGQGVHEQYF TGTGCCAGCAGCAAATACGCCCCGGGACAGGGGGTCCACGAGCAGTACTTC
TRBJ1-4 TRBV19 TRBD1 NA CASSMGTGSNEKLFF TGTGCCAGTAGTATGGGGACAGGATCTAATGAAAAACTGTTTTTT
TRBJ2-3 TRBV19 TRBD2 NA CASRGAGLPSDTQYF TGTGCCAGTAGGGGAGCGGGACTTCCCTCAGATACGCAGTATTTT
TRBJ2-7 TRBV19 TRBD2 NA CASSIAGGYEQYF TGTGCCAGTAGTATAGCGGGAGGGTACGAGCAGTACTTC
TRBJ2-1 TRBV7-3 TRBD2 NA CASSLNSGRELGNEQFF TGTGCCAGCAGCTTAAATTCAGGGCGGGAGCTAGGCAATGAGCAGTTCTTC
TRBJ2-3 TRBV19 TRBD1 NA CASSGRRQGAQDTQYF TGTGCCAGTAGTGGAAGGAGACAGGGGGCACAAGATACGCAGTATTTT
TRBJ1-5 TRBV7-9 TRBD1 NA CASTRTGNNQPQHF TGTGCCAGCACCCGGACAGGGAACAATCAGCCCCAGCATTTT
TRBJ1-3 TRBV7-2 NA NA CASSLGRSTGNTIYF TGTGCCAGCAGCTTAGGCCGCAGTACTGGAAACACCATATATTTT
TRBJ2-5 TRBV4-1 NA NA CASSQELGDPIQETQYF TGCGCCAGCAGCCAAGAGTTAGGGGATCCCATTCAAGAGACCCAGTACTTC
TRBJ2-1 TRBV19 NA NA CASSLASRGEQFF TGTGCCAGTAGTCTGGCTTCTAGGGGTGAGCAGTTCTTC
TRBJ2-6 TRBV30 NA NA CAWRGAGRTGANVLTF TGTGCCTGGAGGGGGGCAGGGAGAACTGGGGCCAACGTCCTGACTTTC
TRBJ2-7 TRBV5-1 TRBD2 NA CASSVGLADYEQYF TGCGCCAGCAGCGTGGGACTAGCGGACTACGAGCAGTACTTC
TRBJ1-5 TRBV28 NA NA CASRYTDFSNQPQHF TGTGCCAGCAGATATACTGATTTTAGCAATCAGCCCCAGCATTTT